This TCR beta chain was found in a study of breast tumors, draining lymph nodes, adjacent tissues (TCRdb year 2016). With respect to the entire study: Breast cancer patients provided tumor, adjacent nontumor tissue and axillary lymph nodes, and the study compared the TCR beta repertoires across these three sources. In human breast cancer, the study set out to evaluate how tumor, surrounding tissue and draining lymph node repertoires relate to one another and whether T cells may move between these sites.

V was cut back by 4 bases and J by 4 bases, leaving a gap of 11 bases between them. Taken from cysteine to phenylalanine, the CDR3 has 13 residues. The retained sequence is limited to the CDR3, 39 bases, with the frame set at the first base. The germline V gene encodes CDR1 LGHDT and CDR2 YNNKEL (reference sequence). With respect to this clonotype: Its antigen is currently not known. Base qualities are missing; no much larger clone stands one base away.

The sequencer was an Illumina HiSeq 2000. TCR beta chain libraries were generated by multiplex PCR amplification. The amplified TCR beta chain products were analyzed by high-throughput sequencing. The public reads were quality trimmed at Q25 with fastp and then assembled into clones with MiXCR by TCRdb, keeping productive beta chains. Rows are unified per CDR3 protein, each entry keeping the most common DNA and genes. Present in this sample are over 10,000 distinct CDR3 sequences, 55% to 75% of which were seen just once. Clones ranked in the top ten supply about 43% of the sample. What the work shows at the level of the full study, not this receptor alone: Rather than being directly demonstrated, the conclusion that tumor T cells originate in lymph nodes was presented as consistent with a hypothesis. Tumor T-cell repertoires showed less diversity than lymph node repertoires and more diversity than nontumor tissue repertoires, and tumor T-cell repertoires showed preferential V and J gene usage. The data were considered consistent with the idea that most tumor T cells come from the lymph node and then expand in tumor tissue. In luminal-like breast cancer, tumor and nontumor tissue repertoires resembled each other significantly more than in basal-like breast cancer.

The adjacent samples were made up of nontumor breast tissue around the tumor. The chain is encoded by TRBV3-1 joined to TRBJ2-7; the D gene assignment is ambiguous. The sample comprised tumor-adjacent breast tissue. The TCR was taken from a female donor with breast cancer. Some clones in this sample may be carry-over from other donors' samples. The CDR3 sequence is CASSPRDAYEQYF. The DNA reads TGTGCCAGCAGCCCCCGCGATGCATACGAGCAGTACTTC.